This TCR beta chain derives from a study of T cells in Graves' hyperthyroidism and ophthalmopathy. Whole-study results and caveats: In blood, most of the thyroid clonotypes expanded above 0.001 were also present.

Those with hyperthyroidism were 18 to 65 years old, newly diagnosed, and ill for under 2 months. There were TCR beta CDR3 regions amplified from RNA transcripts. HTBI primers drove first-round RT-PCR of the TCR CDR3. TCRdb passed the multiplex PCR reads through MiXCR, listing each CDR3 protein once. The repertoire has about 350,000 distinct CDR3 sequences, about 14% of them found once; the top ten carry around 24%. The germline V gene has CDR1 SNHLY and CDR2 FYNNEI. This CDR3 is built from 13 residues. Trimming shortened V by 4 bases and J by 3 bases, and 7 bases separated the two germline ends. This clonotype has a count of ten or more. Its target is unknown.

The chain is built from TRBV2 and TRBJ1-5; perhaps TRBD1 as D (6 bases). Sample: blood. The clonotype originates from a woman in her 30s with Graves' hyperthyroidism. CDR3 DNA sequence: TGTGCCAGCAGTGGGACAGACAATCAGCCCCAGCATTTT. It codes for CASSGTDNQPQHF.